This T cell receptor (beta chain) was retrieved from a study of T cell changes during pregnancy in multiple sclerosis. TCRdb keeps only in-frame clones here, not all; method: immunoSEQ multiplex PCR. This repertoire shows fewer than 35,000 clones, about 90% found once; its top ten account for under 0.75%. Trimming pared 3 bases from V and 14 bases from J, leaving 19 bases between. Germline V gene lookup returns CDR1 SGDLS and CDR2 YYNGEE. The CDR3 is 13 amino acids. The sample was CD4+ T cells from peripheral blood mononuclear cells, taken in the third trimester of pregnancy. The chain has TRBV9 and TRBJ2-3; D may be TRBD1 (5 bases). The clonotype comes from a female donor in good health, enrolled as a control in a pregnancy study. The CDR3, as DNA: TGTGCCAGCAGCGCCGTGACAGAGCCCACGGGGTATTTT. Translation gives CASSAVTEPTGYF.